The rows below give T cell receptor beta chains drawn from one sample of a study of cytomegalovirus exposure and HLA in healthy donors. This table comes from immunoSEQ multiplex PCR, and its TCRdb copy is limited to in-frame clones, with some not included. The repertoire includes 90,000 or so clones, less than 85% of them detected once, and around 3.9% sits in the top ten. Input material: PBMCs. The receptors originated from a man between 60 and 75 years old in good health and CMV-seronegative. The CDR3 runs from the conserved cysteine through the conserved F or W. A D gene is named only where the DNA matches it firmly. Where a row states a size, it is once, few, many or the class of an expanded clone; other rows omit it.

>TRBV19|few|TRBJ1-1|-
TGTGCCAGTATCACTTCGGGGTACACTGAAGCTTTCTTT
CASITSGYTEAFF
>TRBV6-1|-|TRBJ2-3|-
TGTGCCAGCAGTTCCCTCGGGGATACGCAGTATTTT
CASSSLGDTQYF
>TRBV11-2|-|TRBJ2-5|TRBD2
TGTGCCAGCAGCTTAGTAGCGGGGGGGAAAGAGACCCAGTACTTC
CASSLVAGGKETQYF
>TRBV6-1|-|TRBJ1-2|-
TGTGCCAGCAGCGACACTTATGGCTACACCTTC
CASSDTYGYTF
>TRBV29-1|-|TRBJ1-1|-
TGCAGCGTTGATGGTGTAGCCCGCTCGAACACTGAAGCTTTCTTT
CSVDGVARSNTEAFF
>TRBV30|-|TRBJ2-3|-
TGTGCCTGGAGTGTGGGGACTCCCAACACAGATACGCAGTATTTT
CAWSVGTPNTDTQYF
>TRBV6-1|-|TRBJ2-2|TRBD1
TGTGCCAGCAGTGAAACAGGGGGGAGAACCGGGGAGCTGTTTTTT
CASSETGGRTGELFF
>TRBV19|-|TRBJ2-2|-
TGTGCCAGTAGCACGACGGGAGACCGTAACACCGGGGAGCTGTTTTTT
CASSTTGDRNTGELFF
>TRBV29-1|-|TRBJ1-1|-
TGCAGCGTCAGGGAATCCACTGAAGCTTTCTTT
CSVRESTEAFF
>TRBV13|-|TRBJ2-7|-
TGTGCCAGCAGCTTAGTCGGGACCTACGAGCAGTACTTC
CASSLVGTYEQYF
>TRBV6-1|few|TRBJ1-1|TRBD1
TGTGCCAGCAGTCCTAGACAGGGGAGGAACACTGAAGCTTTCTTT
CASSPRQGRNTEAFF
>TRBV30|-|TRBJ2-7|TRBD1
TGTGCCTGGAGGGCTCAGGGGGCCACCTACGAGCAGTACTTC
CAWRAQGATYEQYF
>TRBV6-5|-|TRBJ2-5|-
TGTGCCAGCAGTTATGGGGACTCTTGGGAGACCCAGTACTTC
CASSYGDSWETQYF
>TRBV19|-|TRBJ1-1|TRBD1
TGTGCCAGTAGTATGGGGACAGGGTTGAACACTGAAGCTTTCTTT
CASSMGTGLNTEAFF
>TRBV4-2|-|TRBJ1-4|TRBD1
TGTGCCAGCAGCGGACAGGTAGCCGTCACTAATGAAAAACTGTTTTTT
CASSGQVAVTNEKLFF
>TRBV5-1|few|TRBJ2-7|TRBD2
TGCGCCAGCAGCTCCCCGACTAGCGGGGGAGCCTACGAGCAGTACTTC
CASSSPTSGGAYEQYF
>TRBV2|-|TRBJ1-6|TRBD1
TGTGCCAGCAGTGACAGGGGGCGTGGGTCCTATAATTCACCCCTCCACTTT
CASSDRGRGSYNSPLHF
>TRBV9|once|TRBJ1-6|TRBD1
TGTGCCAGCAGCGTAGTGGACAGGCTGTCCTATAATTCACCCCTCCACTTT
CASSVVDRLSYNSPLHF
>TRBV2|-|TRBJ2-5|TRBD1
TGTGCCAGCAAGGGGGACAGGGTCAGAAGAGAGACCCAGTACTTC
CASKGDRVRRETQYF
>TRBV5-6|-|TRBJ2-7|-
TGTGCCAGCAGCTTCAGGGGGACAGGGACTAGCGAGCAGTACTTC
CASSFRGTGTSEQYF
>TRBV7-9|-|TRBJ1-3|-
TGTTCCAGCAGCTTCGGACAGAACTCTGGAAACACCATATATTTT
CSSSFGQNSGNTIYF
>TRBV30|-|TRBJ1-2|-
TGTGCCTGCCCTGGACAGACCTATGGCTACACCTTC
CACPGQTYGYTF
>TRBV19|-|TRBJ1-1|TRBD1
TGTGCCAGTAGTATCTCGCGGGACAGGCCCTCGCTCGCTTTCTTT
CASSISRDRPSLAFF
>TRBV5-6|-|TRBJ2-3|-
TGTGCCAGCAGCTTGGCCTTACCTTCGGGGGTAGATACGCAGTATTTT
CASSLALPSGVDTQYF
>TRBV30|-|TRBJ1-2|TRBD1
TGTGCCGCGGGACAGGGGAGAGGCTACACCTTC
CAAGQGRGYTF
>TRBV6-5|-|TRBJ2-1|-
TGTGCCAGCAGTATTCGTGGAGAATACAATGAGCAGTTCTTC
CASSIRGEYNEQFF
>TRBV5-1|many|TRBJ2-7|TRBD2
TGCGCCAGCAGCTTGGTTCTTAGCGGGGGGGCCAATGAGCAGTACTTC
CASSLVLSGGANEQYF
>TRBV4-1|few|TRBJ1-1|-
TGCGCCAGCAGCCAAGAGCAGGGGCCGAACACTGAAGCTTTCTTT
CASSQEQGPNTEAFF
>TRBV4-2|-|TRBJ1-1|TRBD1
TGTGCCAGCAGCCAAGATCTGACAGGGGGGACTGAAGCTTTCTTT
CASSQDLTGGTEAFF
>TRBV5-4|-|TRBJ2-5|-
TGTGCCAGCAGGTTCAACTTTCAAGAGACCCAGTACTTC
CASRFNFQETQYF
>TRBV11-2|-|TRBJ1-1|-
TGTGCCAGCAGCTTAGCGGGGTGGGAAACTGAAGCTTTCTTT
CASSLAGWETEAFF
>TRBV6-4|few|TRBJ2-5|-
TGTGCCAGCCATTCAGGGACCCAGTACTTC
CASHSGTQYF
>TRBV19|once|TRBJ2-5|TRBD2
TGTGCCAGTAGTATATCGGGGGGGCCAGAGACCCAGTACTTC
CASSISGGPETQYF
>TRBV7-3|-|TRBJ2-3|-
TGTGCCAGCAGCTTAACCGGACCCATAGCGGCAGATACGCAGTATTTT
CASSLTGPIAADTQYF
>TRBV5-1|-|TRBJ2-7|-
TGCGCCAGCAGCTTGGCTCTTACCTACGAGCAGTACTTC
CASSLALTYEQYF
>TRBV5-6|-|TRBJ2-1|-
TGTGCCAGCAGCCCAACCCGTCGGCAGTGGGCTAACAATGAGCAGTTCTTC
CASSPTRRQWANNEQFF
>TRBV6-5|-|TRBJ2-7|-
TGTGCCAGCAGTGATGGAGCAGGGGAAGGCGAGCAGTACTTC
CASSDGAGEGEQYF
>TRBV2|once|TRBJ1-1|-
TGTGCCAGCAGTGCGAGTCGAGCTTTCTTT
CASSASRAFF
>TRBV11-2|once|TRBJ1-2|TRBD1
TGTGCCAGCAGCCGAGGGACAGGGGGGGGCTATGGCTACACCTTC
CASSRGTGGGYGYTF
>TRBV13|-|TRBJ2-7|-
TGTGCCAGCAGCGGACCCGGGACACGTACCTACGAGCAGTACTTC
CASSGPGTRTYEQYF
>TRBV5-6|-|TRBJ1-1|-
TGTGCCAGCAGCTCCCCCTTTGGGGCGCTAGCTTTCTTT
CASSSPFGALAFF
>TRBV11-2|-|TRBJ2-7|-
TGTGCCAGCAGCTTCGGTGCGGGAAACTACGAGCAGTACTTC
CASSFGAGNYEQYF
>TRBV7-8|-|TRBJ2-5|TRBD2
TGTGCCAGCAGCCTGCGGACTAGCGAACACCAAGAGACCCAGTACTTC
CASSLRTSEHQETQYF
>TRBV5-4|-|TRBJ1-2|TRBD1
TGTGCCAGCAGCTTTAGACAGGGGGCGTATAACTATGGCTACACCTTC
CASSFRQGAYNYGYTF
>TRBV4-2|-|TRBJ1-1|TRBD1
TGTGCCAGCAGCGGGGTTACCAAGGGCAGGGGGCCTAGAGCTTTCTTT
CASSGVTKGRGPRAFF
>TRBV5-8|-|TRBJ2-3|TRBD2
TGTGCCAGCAGCTCGGACACGTCGGCGGGGGGCCCCACAGATACGCAGTATTTT
CASSSDTSAGGPTDTQYF
>TRBV19|-|TRBJ2-7|-
TGTGCCAGTAGTCCGGCGGTCACGCACTACGAGCAGTACTTC
CASSPAVTHYEQYF
>TRBV27|-|TRBJ2-2|-
TGTGCCAGCGCCCATTTTGGGGGGGCTAACACCGGGGAGCTGTTTTTT
CASAHFGGANTGELFF
>TRBV30|-|TRBJ1-6|-
TGTGCCTGGAGTGTACGGGGGAGGGCGGCTAATTCACCCCTCCACTTT
CAWSVRGRAANSPLHF